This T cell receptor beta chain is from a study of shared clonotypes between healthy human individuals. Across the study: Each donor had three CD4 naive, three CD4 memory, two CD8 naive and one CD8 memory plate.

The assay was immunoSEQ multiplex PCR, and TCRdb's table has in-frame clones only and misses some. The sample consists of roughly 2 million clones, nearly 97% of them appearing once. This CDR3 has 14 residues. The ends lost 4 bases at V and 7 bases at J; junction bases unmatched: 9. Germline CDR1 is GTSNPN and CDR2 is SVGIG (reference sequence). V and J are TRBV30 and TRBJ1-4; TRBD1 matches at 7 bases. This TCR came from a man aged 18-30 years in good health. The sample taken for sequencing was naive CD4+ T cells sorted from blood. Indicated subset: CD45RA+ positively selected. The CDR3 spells CAWNLQGSLEKLFF. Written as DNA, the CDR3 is TGTGCCTGGAACTTACAGGGGAGTCTTGAAAAACTGTTTTTT.